This record looks at one T cell receptor beta chain sequence and its context. Preparation of the TCRbeta library was carried out with unique molecular identifiers. Via MiXCR, TCRdb re-called the PCR reads, giving one row per CDR3 protein. The sample contains about 980,000 distinct CDR3 sequences, about 30% of which appear only once. This entry belongs to a study of T-cell reconstitution after alpha-beta-depleted transplantation in children. CDR3 size: 16 residues. Germline CDR1 reads MNHNS; CDR2 reads SASEGT. Unmatched junction bases numbered 11, after V lost 6 bases and J lost 3 bases. This TCR came from a boy under two years old who had a stem cell transplant for SCID, so the T cells may come from the graft donor. The chain recombines TRBV6-1 with TRBJ2-1, with TRBD1 matching 7 bases. The specimen comprised PBMCs, mostly from graft donor cells, sampled 360 days after TCRalphabeta/CD19-depleted stem cell transplant. The CDR3 DNA reads as TGTGCCAGCAGGAGGACCTACCGGGACAGCTACAATGAGCAGTTCTTC. The encoded protein is CASRRTYRDSYNEQFF.